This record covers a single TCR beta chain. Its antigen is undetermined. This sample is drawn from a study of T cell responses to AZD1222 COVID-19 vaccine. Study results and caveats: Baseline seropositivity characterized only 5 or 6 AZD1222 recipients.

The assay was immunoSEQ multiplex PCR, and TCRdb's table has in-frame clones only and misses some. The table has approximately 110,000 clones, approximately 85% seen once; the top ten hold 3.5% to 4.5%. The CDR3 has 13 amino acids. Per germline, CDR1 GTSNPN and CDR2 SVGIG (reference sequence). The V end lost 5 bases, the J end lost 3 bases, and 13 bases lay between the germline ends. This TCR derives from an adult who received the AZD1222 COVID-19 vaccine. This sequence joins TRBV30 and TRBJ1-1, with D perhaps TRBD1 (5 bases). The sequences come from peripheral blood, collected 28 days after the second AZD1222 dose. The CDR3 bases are TGTGCCTGGTCCCCAGGCAGGGACACTGAAGCTTTCTTT. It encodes CAWSPGRDTEAFF.